What follows are 14 T cell receptor beta chains derived from one specimen sequenced in a study of shared T cell receptors in the human thymus (dated by TCRdb to 2020 to 2023). Receptor amplification or capture employed the immunoSEQ multiplex PCR assay. The table was pulled from immuneACCESS by TCRdb, which kept in-frame rearrangements only. Such tables lose some clones; where checked, under half of the loss comes from unresolved V genes, and the rest has no known cause. Within this sample are about 380,000 clones, with approximately 95% of them counted one time only. 0.015% to 0.025% of the sample goes to the ten largest clones. Sequencing was done on a sample of thymocytes. All receptors derive from a human donor.

This sequence joins TRBV19 and TRBJ1-2; D is uncertain. Germline loops: CDR1 LNHDA, CDR2 SQIVND (reference sequence). The CDR3 length is 12 residues. Trimming took 8 bases from V and 4 from J, leaving 11 bases between them. Here the CDR3 DNA reads TGTGCCAGTTACTCATCTACCTATGGCTACACCTTC. This translates into CASYSSTYGYTF.

The chain has TRBV28 and TRBJ2-1, with no clear D. V was cut by 3 bases and J by 7 bases, with 7 bases left in between. The CDR3 sequence is 12 residues long. Germline values: CDR1 MDHEN, CDR2 SYDVKM. This CDR3 reads CASSFRSNEQFF. The CDR3 DNA reads as TGTGCCAGCAGTTTTCGGTCGAATGAGCAGTTCTTC.

The chain recombines TRBV7-9 with TRBJ1-2; the D is unclear. The CDR3 extends over 14 amino acids. With 0 bases removed from V and 5 bases from J, the gap between germline ends came to 10 bases. Germline V gene data show CDR1 as SEHNR and CDR2 as FQNEAQ (reference sequence). In nucleotides, the CDR3 is TGTGCCAGCAGCTTAGCGGAAGGAAGATATGGCTACACCTTC. This gives the protein CASSLAEGRYGYTF.

The chain couples TRBV5-6 to TRBJ2-1, with 10 bases lining up with TRBD2. Losses at the gene ends were 4 bases for V and 2 bases for J; bases not matched to a gene: 12. The CDR3 is 18 residues long. The germline gives CDR1 SGHDT, CDR2 YYEEEE. CDR3 residues: CASSPKTRLAGTYNEQFF. The CDR3 nucleotides are TGTGCCAGCAGCCCTAAAACCCGACTAGCGGGTACCTACAATGAGCAGTTCTTC.

The chain links TRBV7-2 to TRBJ2-7, with TRBD2 identical over 10 bases. V was pared by 4 bases and J by 3 bases, with 9 bases of the junction left unmatched. The germline V gene has CDR1 SGHTA and CDR2 FQGNSA. The CDR3 totals 16 residues. CDR3 nucleotides: TGTGCCAGCAGCTCCCGGCTAGCGGGAGTCCTCTACGAGCAGTACTTC. Its protein product is CASSSRLAGVLYEQYF.

The table lists this clone with a count of one. The V and J genes are TRBV19 and TRBJ2-7; a possible D gene is TRBD1 (5 bases). CDR1 is LNHDA, CDR2 SQIVND, per germline (reference sequence). V lost 3 bases and J 3 bases, leaving 15 bases between the germline ends. The CDR3 sequence is 15 residues long. CDR3 in amino acids: CASSMSPARDYEQYF. CDR3 sequence (DNA): TGTGCCAGTAGTATGTCCCCCGCCAGGGACTACGAGCAGTACTTC. The variable domain in full, with the rest retrieved from reference TRBV19 and TRBJ2-7, is DGGITQSPKYLFRKEGQNVTLSCEQNLNHDAMYWYRQDPGQGLRLIYYSQIVNDFQKGDIAEGYSVSREKKESFPLTVTSAQKNPTAFYLCASSMSPARDYEQYFGPGTRLTVT.

The chain employs TRBV5-4 and TRBJ1-2, with 8 nucleotides matching TRBD1. This CDR3 is 14 amino acids long. The ends lost 0 bases at V and 8 bases at J; junction bases unmatched: 6. CDR1 and CDR2 (germline): SGHNT, YYREEE (reference sequence). CDR3 in amino acids: CASSLAGTGGGYTF. The CDR3 DNA reads as TGTGCCAGCAGCTTGGCCGGGACAGGAGGAGGCTACACCTTC.

V gene TRBV4-1 combines with J gene TRBJ2-1, with 11 bases identical to TRBD2. The CDR3 contains 17 residues. After removal of 1 base from V and 6 bases from J, the junction contained 8 bases not matched to a gene. Per the germline V gene, CDR1 is MGHRA and CDR2 is YSYEKL. DNA of the CDR3: TGCGCCAGCAGCCAAGTGACTAGCGGGATACGGCGCAATGAGCAGTTCTTC. Its protein is CASSQVTSGIRRNEQFF.

The chain uses TRBV7-8 and TRBJ1-1; D is unclear. Germline V gives CDR1 SGHVS, CDR2 FQNEAQ. The CDR3 runs to 13 residues. The V gene lost 11 bases and the J gene lost 4 bases, with 17 bases spanning the gap. The DNA of the CDR3 is TGTGCCGCGGTGAGCGAGAGCGGCACTGAAGCTTTCTTT. Translated: CAAVSESGTEAFF.

The chain has TRBV7-3 and TRBJ1-1; 7 nucleotides align to TRBD1. Germline values: CDR1 SGHTA, CDR2 FQGTGA. After removal of 0 bases from V and 0 bases from J, the junction contained 4 bases not matched to a gene. The CDR3 spans 16 residues. The CDR3 spells CASSLTSGQLNTEAFF. Here the CDR3 DNA reads TGTGCCAGCAGCTTAACCTCGGGACAGTTGAACACTGAAGCTTTCTTT.

V gene TRBV7-9 combines with J gene TRBJ2-1; perhaps D is TRBD1 or TRBD2 (6 bases each). V lost 3 bases to trimming and J lost 6 bases, with 9 bases between them. Germline V gene lookup returns CDR1 SEHNR and CDR2 FQNEAQ (reference sequence). This CDR3 region has 13 residues. The DNA of the CDR3 is TGTGCCAGCAGCTTTCGGGGGCTCAATGAGCAGTTCTTC. It translates to CASSFRGLNEQFF.

The chain recombines TRBV28 with TRBJ1-1, with TRBD1 as a possible D gene (6 bases). The CDR3 extends over 15 amino acids. With 5 bases removed from V and 0 bases from J, the gap between germline ends came to 13 bases. Germline CDR1 reads MDHEN; CDR2 reads SYDVKM. CDR3 DNA: TGTGCCAGCAGTCTTCGAACAGGGTTGAACACTGAAGCTTTCTTT. Amino acids: CASSLRTGLNTEAFF.

J is TRBJ1-2 and V is TRBV2; no reliable D call. Deletions cut 2 bases from V and 0 bases from J, with 13 bases between. This CDR3 spans 16 amino acids. CDR1 is SNHLY, CDR2 FYNNEI, per germline. The chain's CDR3 is CASSELGQFANYGYTF. The CDR3 nucleotides read TGTGCCAGCAGTGAACTCGGGCAGTTTGCTAACTATGGCTACACCTTC.

The rearrangement uses TRBV7-2 and TRBJ2-3, with TRBD2 matching over 16 bases. J gave up 3 bases and V 3 bases, and 9 bases lay outside the gene matches. The CDR3 runs 19 residues. CDR1 is SGHTA, CDR2 FQGNSA, per germline. In DNA form, the CDR3 reads TGTGCCAGCAGCTTGGTCTTGGGACTAGCGGGAGGGAGGACAGATACGCAGTATTTT. Amino acid sequence: CASSLVLGLAGGRTDTQYF.